This T cell receptor (beta chain) derives from a study of T cell repertoires in cytomegalovirus infection. Study-wide findings and caveats: HLA-C-restricted TCR beta clonotypes specific for CMV led the ex vivo response.

The CDR3 consists of 14 residues. The V and J ends lost 5 bases and 4 bases respectively, with 14 bases between them. Germline lookup yields CDR1 MNHEY and CDR2 SMNVEV (reference sequence). To note about this clonotype: Its antigen is undetermined.

TCRdb used MiXCR to reprocess the reads, holding one entry per CDR3 protein. The sample comprises around 140,000 distinct CDR3 sequences, around 30% of which are singletons, and roughly 51% rests with the top ten. The TCR sequence derives from a human donor in good health (CMV status not recorded). Some clones in this sample may be carry-over from other donors' samples. The sample in question was CD8+ T cells from cultured PBMCs, obtained from culture after CMV antigen stimulation. V is TRBV27 and J is TRBJ1-2; perhaps TRBD1 as D (5 bases). The CDR3 here is CASSPGAGSYGYTF. CDR3 in DNA: TGTGCCAGCAGTCCCGGAGCAGGGTCCTATGGCTACACCTTC.